The entry below describes one T cell receptor (beta chain). The entry originates in a study of cytomegalovirus exposure and HLA in healthy donors. This PCR relied on a set of 60 Vbeta primers and 13 Jbeta primers. The repertoire was sequenced with immunoSEQ multiplex PCR; TCRdb's copy has only in-frame clones and lacks some. The sample yields approximately 150,000 clones, roughly 84% seen once. Each of the donors was a healthy bone marrow donor. CDR3 length: 13 residues. Looked up from germline, CDR1 is SGHRS and CDR2 is YFSETQ. Trimming shortened V by 4 bases and J by 2 bases, and 9 bases separated the two germline ends.

The V gene is TRBV5-1, the J gene TRBJ1-2; a possible D gene is TRBD1 (5 bases). Sequenced: PBMCs. The sequence was obtained from a man aged 30 to 39 in good health and CMV-seronegative. CDR3 region: CASSGASNYGYTF. For the CDR3, the DNA is TGCGCCAGCAGCGGGGCATCCAACTATGGCTACACCTTC.